This T cell receptor (beta chain) was sequenced during a study of OX40 agonist ivuxolimab in advanced cancers. On the study more broadly: Prior anti-PD-1, anti-PD-L1 or anti-CTLA-4 therapy did not bar entry, and 30% to 40% had some.

This clone was observed a single time. Assay: immunoSEQ multiplex PCR; the TCRdb copy retains only in-frame clones and omits some. There are around 72,000 clones in the sample; 70% to 90% occur only once, and around 2.8% lies in the top ten. V lost 5 bases to trimming and J lost 2 bases; unmatched junction nucleotides: 11. The CDR3 runs 17 residues. The V gene's germline CDR1 is LNHDA and CDR2 SQIVND (reference sequence). The starting material was CD4+ or CD8+ T cells sorted from blood, obtained in a trial of the OX40 agonist ivuxolimab. The J gene is TRBJ1-5, the V gene TRBV19; 8 bases align to TRBD1. The sequence was collected from an adult with an advanced solid tumor such as melanoma, head and neck, liver or kidney cancer. DNA of the CDR3: TGTGCCAGTAGTTCCGGGACAGGATTGTATGGCAATCAGCCCCAGCATTTT. Translating gives CASSSGTGLYGNQPQHF.